These 5 T cell receptor beta chains were all obtained from the same sample, sequenced in a study of blood T cell repertoires in COVID-19. The repertoire was sequenced with immunoSEQ multiplex PCR; TCRdb's copy has only in-frame clones and lacks some. The sample contains about 170,000 clones, roughly 85% of which appear only once. Material: peripheral blood. These receptor sequences come from a woman of 80 years or more with acute or convalescent COVID-19.

The table lists this clone with a count of one. The chain employs TRBV4-3 and TRBJ2-1, with 10 bases lining up with TRBD1. Trimming at V came to 1 base and at J to 7 bases, leaving 10 bases not matched to a gene. Per germline, CDR1 LGHNA and CDR2 YSLEER. This CDR3 has 17 amino acids. CDR3 protein: CASSQGVGGTGENEQFF. In DNA form, the CDR3 reads TGCGCCAGCAGCCAAGGAGTGGGGGGGACAGGGGAAAATGAGCAGTTCTTC.

CDR3 coding DNA: TGTGCCAGCAGTTCAGTGTCAATCTCAGATACGCAGTATTTT. Translation gives CASSSVSISDTQYF. The chain employs TRBV6-2 or TRBV6-3 and TRBJ2-3; unclear D gene. The length of the CDR3 is 14 residues. Germline loops: CDR1 MNHEY, CDR2 SVGEGT. Trimming shortened V by 4 bases and J by 4 bases, and 12 bases separated the two germline ends.

This chain links TRBV25-1 with TRBJ2-7; D unclear. The CDR3 totals 12 residues. V shed 5 bases and J shed 3 bases, with 8 bases lying between them. Germline V gene lookup returns CDR1 MGHDK and CDR2 SYGVNS. CDR3 sequence: CASSFSYYEQYF. The DNA for the CDR3 is TGTGCCAGCAGTTTCAGTTACTACGAGCAGTACTTC.

The chain couples TRBV12-3 or TRBV12-4 to TRBJ2-5, with a weak D call TRBD1 (6 bases). CDR3 length: 13 amino acids. The V and J ends lost 7 bases and 4 bases respectively, with 13 bases between them. CDR3 loop: CASTKQGRETQYF. In nucleotides, the CDR3 is TGTGCCAGCACTAAACAGGGCCGAGAGACCCAGTACTTC.

The chain combines TRBV20-1 with TRBJ1-1, with 7 nucleotides matching TRBD1. Trimming at V came to 3 bases and at J to 0 bases, leaving 4 bases not matched to a gene. The CDR3 loop spans 14 amino acids. The germline CDR1 and CDR2 sequences are DFQATT and SNEGSKA (reference sequence). The CDR3 protein is CSASGDSMNTEAFF. The DNA of the CDR3 is TGCAGTGCTAGTGGGGACAGTATGAACACTGAAGCTTTCTTT.